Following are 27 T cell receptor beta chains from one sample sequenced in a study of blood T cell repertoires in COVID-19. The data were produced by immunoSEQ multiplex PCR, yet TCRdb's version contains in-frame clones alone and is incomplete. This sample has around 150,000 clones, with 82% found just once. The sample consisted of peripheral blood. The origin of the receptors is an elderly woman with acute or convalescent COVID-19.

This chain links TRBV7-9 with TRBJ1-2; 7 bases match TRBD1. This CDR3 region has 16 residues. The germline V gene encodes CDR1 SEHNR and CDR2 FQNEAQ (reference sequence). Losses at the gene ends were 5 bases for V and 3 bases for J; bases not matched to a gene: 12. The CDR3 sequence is CASSPSTGEYHYGYTF. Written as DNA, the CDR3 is TGTGCCAGCAGCCCGTCAACAGGGGAGTATCACTATGGCTACACCTTC.

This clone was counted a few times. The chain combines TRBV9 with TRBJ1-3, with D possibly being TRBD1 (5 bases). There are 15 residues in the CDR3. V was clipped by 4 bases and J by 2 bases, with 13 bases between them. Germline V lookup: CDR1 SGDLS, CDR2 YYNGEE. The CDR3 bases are TGTGCCAGCAGCCCCCCCGGCAGGGCTGGAAACACCATATATTTT. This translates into CASSPPGRAGNTIYF.

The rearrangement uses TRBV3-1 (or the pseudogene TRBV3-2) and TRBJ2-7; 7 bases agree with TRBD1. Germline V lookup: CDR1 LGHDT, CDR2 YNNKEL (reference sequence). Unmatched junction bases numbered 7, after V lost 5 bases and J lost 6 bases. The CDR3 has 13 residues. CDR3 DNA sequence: TGTGCCAGCAGCGTCGACAGGGTATCCGAGCAGTACTTC. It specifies CASSVDRVSEQYF.

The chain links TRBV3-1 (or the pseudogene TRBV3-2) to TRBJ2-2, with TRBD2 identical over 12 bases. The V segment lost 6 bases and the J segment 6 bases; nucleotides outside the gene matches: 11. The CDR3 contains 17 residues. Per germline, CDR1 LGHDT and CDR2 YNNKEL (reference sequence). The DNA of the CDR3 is TGTGCCAGCAGAACCGGACTAGCGGGGAAGGGGGCCGGGGAGCTGTTTTTT. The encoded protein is CASRTGLAGKGAGELFF.

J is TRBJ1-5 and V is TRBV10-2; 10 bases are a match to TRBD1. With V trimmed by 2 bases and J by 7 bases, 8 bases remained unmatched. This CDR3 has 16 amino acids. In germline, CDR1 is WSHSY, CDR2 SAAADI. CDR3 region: CASSEKGTGESQPQHF. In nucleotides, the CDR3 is TGCGCCAGCAGTGAGAAGGGGACAGGGGAGTCACAGCCCCAGCATTTT.

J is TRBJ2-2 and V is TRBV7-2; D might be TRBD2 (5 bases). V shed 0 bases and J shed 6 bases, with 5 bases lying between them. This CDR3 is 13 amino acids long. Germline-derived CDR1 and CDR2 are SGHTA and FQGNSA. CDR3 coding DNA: TGTGCCAGCAGCTTAGCTAGCGCCGGGGAGCTGTTTTTT. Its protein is CASSLASAGELFF.

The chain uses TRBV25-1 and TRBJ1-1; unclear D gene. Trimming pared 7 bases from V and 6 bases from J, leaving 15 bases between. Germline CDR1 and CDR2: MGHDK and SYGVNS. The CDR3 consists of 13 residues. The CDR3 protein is CASTAGKWSEAFF. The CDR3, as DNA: TGTGCCAGCACGGCAGGAAAATGGTCTGAAGCTTTCTTT.

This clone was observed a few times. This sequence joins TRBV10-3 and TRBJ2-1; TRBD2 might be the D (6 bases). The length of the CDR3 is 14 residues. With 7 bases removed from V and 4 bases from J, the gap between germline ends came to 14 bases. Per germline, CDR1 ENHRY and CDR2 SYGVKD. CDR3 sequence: CAIKQLAQYNEQFF. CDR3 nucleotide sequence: TGTGCCATCAAGCAACTAGCACAGTACAATGAGCAGTTCTTC.

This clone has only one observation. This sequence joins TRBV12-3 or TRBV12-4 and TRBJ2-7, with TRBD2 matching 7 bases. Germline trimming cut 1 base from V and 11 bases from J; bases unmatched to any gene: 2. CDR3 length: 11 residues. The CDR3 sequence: CASSLGLAEYF. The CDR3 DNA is TGTGCCAGCAGTTTAGGGCTAGCGGAGTACTTC.

For the CDR3, the DNA is TGTGCCAGCAGCCAAGACAGCGACTCCTACGAGCAGTACTTC. As protein: CASSQDSDSYEQYF. The chain joins TRBV3-1 (or the pseudogene TRBV3-2) to TRBJ2-7; D unresolved. V was pared by 0 bases and J by 0 bases, with 6 bases between. CDR1 and CDR2 (germline): LGHDT, YNNKEL (reference sequence). The CDR3 sequence is 14 residues long.

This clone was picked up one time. The CDR3 loop reads CASSLGSAVPYNEQFF. CDR3 coding DNA: TGTGCCAGCAGCTTAGGATCTGCGGTACCCTACAATGAGCAGTTCTTC. The chain combines TRBV7-2 with TRBJ2-1, with D unresolved. The CDR3 is made up of 16 amino acids. Germline lookup yields CDR1 SGHTA and CDR2 FQGNSA. V lost 1 base, J lost 2 bases, and 12 bases lay in between.

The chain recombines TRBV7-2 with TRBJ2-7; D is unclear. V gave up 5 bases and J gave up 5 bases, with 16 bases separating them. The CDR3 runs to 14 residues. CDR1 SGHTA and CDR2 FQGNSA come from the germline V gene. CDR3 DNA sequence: TGTGCCAGCAGCCCAATATGGGCCCCCCACGAGCAGTACTTC. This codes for CASSPIWAPHEQYF.

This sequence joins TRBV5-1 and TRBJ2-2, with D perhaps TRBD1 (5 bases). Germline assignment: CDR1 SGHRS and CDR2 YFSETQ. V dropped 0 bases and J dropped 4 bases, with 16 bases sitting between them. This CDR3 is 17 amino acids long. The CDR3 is CASSLAGLGVITGELFF. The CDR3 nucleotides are TGCGCCAGCAGCTTGGCCGGGTTAGGGGTTATCACCGGGGAGCTGTTTTTT.

As DNA, the CDR3 is TGTGCCTGGAGTGTAGATTGGGCGGGAGGGCAAGAGACCCAGTACTTC. This gives the protein CAWSVDWAGGQETQYF. V usage is TRBV30 and J usage is TRBJ2-5, with 9 bases aligning to TRBD2. The V gene end was trimmed by 0 bases and the J gene end by 2 bases; junction bases not matched to a gene: 7. The CDR3 length is 16 residues. CDR1 GTSNPN and CDR2 SVGIG come from the germline V gene (reference sequence).

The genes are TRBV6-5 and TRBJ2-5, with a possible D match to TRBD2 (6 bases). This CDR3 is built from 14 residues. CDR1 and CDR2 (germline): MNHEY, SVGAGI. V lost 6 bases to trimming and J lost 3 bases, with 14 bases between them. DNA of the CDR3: TGTGCCAGCAGCCGCGGGGACGGAAAAGAGACCCAGTACTTC. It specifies CASSRGDGKETQYF.

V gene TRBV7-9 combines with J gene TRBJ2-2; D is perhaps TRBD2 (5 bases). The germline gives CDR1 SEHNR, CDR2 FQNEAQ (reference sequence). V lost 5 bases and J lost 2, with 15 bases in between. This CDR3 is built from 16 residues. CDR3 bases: TGTGCCAGCAGCCCTCGGGGTAGCACTAACACCGGGGAGCTGTTTTTT. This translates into CASSPRGSTNTGELFF.

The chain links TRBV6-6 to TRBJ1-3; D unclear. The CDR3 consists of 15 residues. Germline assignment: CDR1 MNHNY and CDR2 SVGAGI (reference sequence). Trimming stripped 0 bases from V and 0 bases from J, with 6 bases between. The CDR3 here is CASSYSTGSGNTIYF. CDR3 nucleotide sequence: TGTGCCAGCAGTTACTCGACTGGCTCTGGAAACACCATATATTTT.

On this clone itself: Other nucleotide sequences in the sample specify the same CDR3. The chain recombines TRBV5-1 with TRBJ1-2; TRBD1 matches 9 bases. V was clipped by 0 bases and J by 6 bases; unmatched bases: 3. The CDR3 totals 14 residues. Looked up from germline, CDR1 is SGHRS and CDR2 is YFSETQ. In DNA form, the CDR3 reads TGCGCCAGCAGCTTGGAACAGGGGGCTGATGGCTACACCTTC. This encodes CASSLEQGADGYTF.

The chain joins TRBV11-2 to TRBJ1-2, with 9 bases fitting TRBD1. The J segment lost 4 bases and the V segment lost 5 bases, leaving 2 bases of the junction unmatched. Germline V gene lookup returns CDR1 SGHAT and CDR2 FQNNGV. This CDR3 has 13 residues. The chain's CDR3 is CASSPDRGYGYTF. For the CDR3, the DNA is TGTGCCAGCAGCCCGGACAGGGGCTATGGCTACACCTTC.

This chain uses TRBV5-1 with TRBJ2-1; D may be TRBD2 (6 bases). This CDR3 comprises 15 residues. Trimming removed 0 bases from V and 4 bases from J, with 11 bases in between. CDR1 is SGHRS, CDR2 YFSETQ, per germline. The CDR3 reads CASSLEGSGYNEQFF. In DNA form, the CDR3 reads TGCGCCAGCAGCTTGGAGGGTAGCGGATACAATGAGCAGTTCTTC.

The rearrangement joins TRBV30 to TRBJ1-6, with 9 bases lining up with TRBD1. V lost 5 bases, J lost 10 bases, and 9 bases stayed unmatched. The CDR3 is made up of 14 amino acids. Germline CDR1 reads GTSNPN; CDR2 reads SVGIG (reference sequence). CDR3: CAWAGQGVGSPLHF. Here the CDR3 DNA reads TGTGCCTGGGCGGGACAGGGCGTCGGATCACCCCTCCACTTT.

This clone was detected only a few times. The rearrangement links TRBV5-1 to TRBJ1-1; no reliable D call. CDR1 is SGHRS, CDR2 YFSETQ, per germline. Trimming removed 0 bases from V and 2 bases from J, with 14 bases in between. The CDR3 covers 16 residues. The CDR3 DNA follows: TGCGCCAGCAGCTTGGCCACTAGGGATCTTAACACTGAAGCTTTCTTT. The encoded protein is CASSLATRDLNTEAFF.

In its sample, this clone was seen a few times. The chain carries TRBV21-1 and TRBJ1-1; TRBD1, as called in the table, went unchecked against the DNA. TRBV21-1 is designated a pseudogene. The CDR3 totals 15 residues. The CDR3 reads CASSNQGATNTEAFF. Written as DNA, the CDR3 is TGTGCCAGCAGCAACCAGGGGGCGACGAACACTGAAGCTTTCTTT.

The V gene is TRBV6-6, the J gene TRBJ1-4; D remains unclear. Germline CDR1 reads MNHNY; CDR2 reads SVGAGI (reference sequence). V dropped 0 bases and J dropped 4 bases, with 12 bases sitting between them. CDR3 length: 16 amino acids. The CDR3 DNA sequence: TGTGCCAGCAGTTACTCTTGGAGGGAGATTAATGAAAAACTGTTTTTT. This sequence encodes CASSYSWREINEKLFF.

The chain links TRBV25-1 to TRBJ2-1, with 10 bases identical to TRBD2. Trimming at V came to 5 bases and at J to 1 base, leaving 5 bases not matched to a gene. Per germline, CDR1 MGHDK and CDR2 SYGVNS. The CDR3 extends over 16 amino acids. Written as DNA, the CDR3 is TGTGCCAGCAGTTCTGTTAGCGGGAGGTCCTACAATGAGCAGTTCTTC. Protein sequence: CASSSVSGRSYNEQFF.

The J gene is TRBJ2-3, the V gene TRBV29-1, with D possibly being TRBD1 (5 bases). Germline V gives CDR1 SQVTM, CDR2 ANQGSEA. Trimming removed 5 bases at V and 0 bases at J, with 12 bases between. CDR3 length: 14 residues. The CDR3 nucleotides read TGCAGCGTTCCTGGGGCCCCTAGCACAGATACGCAGTATTTT. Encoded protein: CSVPGAPSTDTQYF.

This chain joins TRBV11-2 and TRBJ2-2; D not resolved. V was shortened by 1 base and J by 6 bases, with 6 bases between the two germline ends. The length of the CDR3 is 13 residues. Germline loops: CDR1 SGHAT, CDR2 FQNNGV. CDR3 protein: CASSLVYAGELFF. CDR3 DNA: TGTGCCAGCAGCTTAGTCTACGCCGGGGAGCTGTTTTTT.